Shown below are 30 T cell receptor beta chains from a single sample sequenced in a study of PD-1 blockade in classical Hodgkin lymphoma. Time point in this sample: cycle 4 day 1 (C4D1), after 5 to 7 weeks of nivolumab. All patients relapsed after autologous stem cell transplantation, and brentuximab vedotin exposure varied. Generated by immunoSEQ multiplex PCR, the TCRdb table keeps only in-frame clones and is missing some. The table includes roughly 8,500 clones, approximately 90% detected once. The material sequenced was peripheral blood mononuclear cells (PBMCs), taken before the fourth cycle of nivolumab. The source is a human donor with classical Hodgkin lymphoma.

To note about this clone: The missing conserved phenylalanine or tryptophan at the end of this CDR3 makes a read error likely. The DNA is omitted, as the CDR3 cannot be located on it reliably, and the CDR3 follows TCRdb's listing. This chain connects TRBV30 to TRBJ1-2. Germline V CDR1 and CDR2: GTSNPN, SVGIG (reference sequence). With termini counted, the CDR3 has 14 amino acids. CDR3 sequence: CAWNTLRYRKTYGY.

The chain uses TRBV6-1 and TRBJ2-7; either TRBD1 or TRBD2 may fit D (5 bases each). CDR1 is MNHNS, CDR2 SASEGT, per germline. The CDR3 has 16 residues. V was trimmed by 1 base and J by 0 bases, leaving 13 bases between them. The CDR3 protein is CASSEGQRVSSYEQYF. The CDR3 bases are TGTGCCAGCAGTGAAGGACAGAGGGTCAGCTCCTACGAGCAGTACTTC.

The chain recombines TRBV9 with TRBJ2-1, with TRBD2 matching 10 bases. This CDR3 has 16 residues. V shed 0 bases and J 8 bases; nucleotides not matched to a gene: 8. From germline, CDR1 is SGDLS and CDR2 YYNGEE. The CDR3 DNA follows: TGTGCCAGCAGCGTAGACGGGCTAGCGGGAGTCGATGAGCAGTTCTTC. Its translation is CASSVDGLAGVDEQFF.

CDR3 DNA: TGTGCCACCGTTAAGGGACGGACCTACGAGCAGTACTTC. It is translated as CATVKGRTYEQYF. V is TRBV28 and J is TRBJ2-7; the D call may be TRBD1 or TRBD2 (5 bases each). The CDR3 loop spans 13 amino acids. CDR1 is MDHEN and CDR2 is SYDVKM in the germline V gene. Trimming took off 10 bases at V and 2 bases at J, with 15 bases between the two ends.

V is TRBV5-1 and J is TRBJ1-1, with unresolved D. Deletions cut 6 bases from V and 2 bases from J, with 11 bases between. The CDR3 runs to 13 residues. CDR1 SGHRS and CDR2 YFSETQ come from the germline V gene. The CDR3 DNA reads TGCGCCAGCACAGGACGACGAAACACTGAAGCTTTCTTT. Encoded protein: CASTGRRNTEAFF.

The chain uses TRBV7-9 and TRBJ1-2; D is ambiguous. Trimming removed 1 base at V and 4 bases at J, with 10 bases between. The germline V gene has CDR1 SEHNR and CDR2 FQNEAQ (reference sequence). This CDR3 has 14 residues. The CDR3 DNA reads TGTGCCAGCAGCTTAGGCGGACTCACCTATGGCTACACCTTC. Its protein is CASSLGGLTYGYTF.

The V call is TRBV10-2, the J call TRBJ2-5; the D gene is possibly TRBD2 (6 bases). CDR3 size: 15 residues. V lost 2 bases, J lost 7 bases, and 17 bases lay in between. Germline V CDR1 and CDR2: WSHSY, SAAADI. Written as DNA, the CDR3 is TGCGCCAGCAGTGAGCATAGCGGATCCCAGGGGACCCAGTACTTC. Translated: CASSEHSGSQGTQYF.

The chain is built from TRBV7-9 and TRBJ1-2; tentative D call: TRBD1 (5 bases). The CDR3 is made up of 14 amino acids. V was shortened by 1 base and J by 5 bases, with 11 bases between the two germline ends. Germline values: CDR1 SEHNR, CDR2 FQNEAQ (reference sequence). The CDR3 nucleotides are TGTGCCAGCAGCTTAGGACAGAGAGCATATGGCTACACCTTC. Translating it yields CASSLGQRAYGYTF.

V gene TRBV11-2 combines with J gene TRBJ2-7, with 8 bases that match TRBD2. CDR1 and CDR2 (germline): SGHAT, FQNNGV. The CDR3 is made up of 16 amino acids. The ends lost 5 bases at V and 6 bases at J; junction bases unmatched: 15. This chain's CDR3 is CASSGRFNGRAGEQYF. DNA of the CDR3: TGTGCCAGCAGCGGACGATTTAACGGGAGGGCCGGCGAGCAGTACTTC.

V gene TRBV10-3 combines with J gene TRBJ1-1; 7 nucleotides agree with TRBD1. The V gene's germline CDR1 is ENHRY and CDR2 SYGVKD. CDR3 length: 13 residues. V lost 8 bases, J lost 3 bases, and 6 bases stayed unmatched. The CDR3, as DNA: TGTGCCATCGGGGGCACAGGGGACACTGAAGCTTTCTTT. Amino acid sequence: CAIGGTGDTEAFF.

The CDR3 loop is CSVAGGPAETQYF. The DNA for the CDR3 is TGCAGCGTTGCGGGTGGTCCCGCCGAGACCCAGTACTTC. The chain combines TRBV29-1 with TRBJ2-5, with no clear D. This CDR3 is built from 13 residues. In germline, CDR1 is SQVTM, CDR2 ANQGSEA. V lost 4 bases, J lost 5 bases, and 14 bases lay in between.

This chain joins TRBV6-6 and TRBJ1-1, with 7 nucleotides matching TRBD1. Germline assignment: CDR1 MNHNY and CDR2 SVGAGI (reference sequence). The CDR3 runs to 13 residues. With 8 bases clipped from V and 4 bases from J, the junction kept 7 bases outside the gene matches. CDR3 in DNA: TGTGCCAGCGAGAGACAGGGCGGCACTGAAGCTTTCTTT. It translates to CASERQGGTEAFF.

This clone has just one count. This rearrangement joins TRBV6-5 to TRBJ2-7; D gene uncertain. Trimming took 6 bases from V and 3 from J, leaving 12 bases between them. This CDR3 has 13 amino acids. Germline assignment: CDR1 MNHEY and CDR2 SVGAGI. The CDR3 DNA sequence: TGTGCCAGCAGCCGTGCTGGGATCTACGAGCAGTACTTC. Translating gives CASSRAGIYEQYF.

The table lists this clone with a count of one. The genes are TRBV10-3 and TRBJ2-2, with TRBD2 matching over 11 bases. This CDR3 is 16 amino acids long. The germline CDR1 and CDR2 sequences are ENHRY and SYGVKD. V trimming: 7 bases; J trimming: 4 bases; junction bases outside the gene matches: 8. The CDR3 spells CAITATSGSLTGELFF. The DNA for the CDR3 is TGTGCCATCACCGCCACTAGCGGGAGTCTCACCGGGGAGCTGTTTTTT.

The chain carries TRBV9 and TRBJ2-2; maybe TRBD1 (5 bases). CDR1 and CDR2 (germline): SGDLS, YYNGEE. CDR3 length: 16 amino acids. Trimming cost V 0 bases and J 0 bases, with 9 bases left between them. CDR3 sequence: CASSVGGDPNTGELFF. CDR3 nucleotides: TGTGCCAGCAGCGTAGGGGGCGATCCGAACACCGGGGAGCTGTTTTTT. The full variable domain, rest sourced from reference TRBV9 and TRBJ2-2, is DSGVTQTPKHLITATGQRVTLRCSPRSGDLSVYWYQQSLDQGLQFLIQYYNGEERAKGNILERFSAQQFPDLHSELNLSSLELGDSALYFCASSVGGDPNTGELFFGEGSRLTVL.

The CDR3 sequence: CASSYNAGGATGELFF. The CDR3, as DNA: TGTGCCAGCAGTTACAATGCAGGGGGCGCAACCGGGGAGCTGTTTTTT. The genes are TRBV6-5 and TRBJ2-2; 8 nucleotides align to TRBD1. With 2 bases clipped from V and 5 bases from J, the junction kept 7 bases outside the gene matches. This CDR3 comprises 16 residues. Per the germline V gene, CDR1 is MNHEY and CDR2 is SVGAGI.

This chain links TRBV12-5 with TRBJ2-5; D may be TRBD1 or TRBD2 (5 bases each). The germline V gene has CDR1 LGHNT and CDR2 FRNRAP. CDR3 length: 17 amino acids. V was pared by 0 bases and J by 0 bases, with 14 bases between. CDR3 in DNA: TGTGCTAGTGGTTTGGTAAACGGGGACGAGGACCAAGAGACCCAGTACTTC. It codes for CASGLVNGDEDQETQYF.

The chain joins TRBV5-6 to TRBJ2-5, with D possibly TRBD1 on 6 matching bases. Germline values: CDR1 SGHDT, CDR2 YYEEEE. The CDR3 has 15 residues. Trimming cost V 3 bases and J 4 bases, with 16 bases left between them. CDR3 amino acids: CASSSRTLGGETQYF. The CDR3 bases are TGTGCCAGCAGCTCCCGGACCTTAGGGGGAGAGACCCAGTACTTC.

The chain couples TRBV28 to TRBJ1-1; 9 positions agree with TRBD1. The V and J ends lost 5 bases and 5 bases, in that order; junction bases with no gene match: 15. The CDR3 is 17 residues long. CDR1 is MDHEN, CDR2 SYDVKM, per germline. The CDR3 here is CASSQTGDRVSGTEAFF. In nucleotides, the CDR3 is TGTGCCAGCAGTCAAACCGGGGACAGGGTGAGTGGGACTGAAGCTTTCTTT.

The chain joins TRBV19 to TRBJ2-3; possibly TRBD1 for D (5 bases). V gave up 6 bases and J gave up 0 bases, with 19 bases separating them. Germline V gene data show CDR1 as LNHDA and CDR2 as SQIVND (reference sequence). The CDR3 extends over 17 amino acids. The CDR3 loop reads CASSTAFRTPSTDTQYF. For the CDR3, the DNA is TGTGCCAGTAGCACTGCGTTCAGGACACCTAGCACAGATACGCAGTATTTT.

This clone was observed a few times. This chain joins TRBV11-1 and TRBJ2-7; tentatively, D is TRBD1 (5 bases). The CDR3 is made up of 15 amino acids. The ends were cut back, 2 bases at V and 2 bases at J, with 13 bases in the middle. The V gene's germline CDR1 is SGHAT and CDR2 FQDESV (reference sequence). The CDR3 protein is CASSLSDTPAYEQYF. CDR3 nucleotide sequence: TGTGCCAGCAGCTTATCGGACACGCCGGCCTACGAGCAGTACTTC.

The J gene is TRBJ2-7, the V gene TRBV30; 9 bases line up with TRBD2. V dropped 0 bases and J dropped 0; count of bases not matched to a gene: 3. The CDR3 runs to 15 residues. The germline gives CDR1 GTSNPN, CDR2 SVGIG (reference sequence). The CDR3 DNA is TGTGCCTGGAGTGTGACTAGCGGCAGCTCCTACGAGCAGTACTTC. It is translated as CAWSVTSGSSYEQYF. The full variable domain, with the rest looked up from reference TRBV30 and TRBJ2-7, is SQTIHQWPATLVQPVGSPLSLECTVEGTSNPNLYWYRQAAGRGLQLLFYSVGIGQISSEVPQNLSASRPQDRQFILSSKKLLLSDSGFYLCAWSVTSGSSYEQYFGPGTRLTVT.

The CDR3 DNA reads as TGTGCCAGCAGCCACGACAGGGGGAACGAGCAGTACTTC. Its protein product is CASSHDRGNEQYF. The chain links TRBV2 to TRBJ2-7, with TRBD1 identical over 9 bases. The CDR3 length is 13 residues. Germline V gene data show CDR1 as SNHLY and CDR2 as FYNNEI. Losses at the gene ends were 6 bases for V and 5 bases for J; bases not matched to a gene: 5.

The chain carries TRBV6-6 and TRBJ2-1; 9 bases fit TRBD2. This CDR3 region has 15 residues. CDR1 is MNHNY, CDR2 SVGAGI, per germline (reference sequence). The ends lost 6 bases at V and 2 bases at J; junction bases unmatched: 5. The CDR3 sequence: CASRPTSGTYNEQFF. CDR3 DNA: TGTGCCAGCAGGCCGACTAGCGGAACCTACAATGAGCAGTTCTTC.

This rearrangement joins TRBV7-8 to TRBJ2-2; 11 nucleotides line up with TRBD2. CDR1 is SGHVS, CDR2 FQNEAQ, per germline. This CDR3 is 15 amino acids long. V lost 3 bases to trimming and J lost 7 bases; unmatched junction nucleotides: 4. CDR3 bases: TGTGCCAGCAGCTTCGCTAGCGGGAGGAACGGGGAGCTGTTTTTT. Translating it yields CASSFASGRNGELFF.

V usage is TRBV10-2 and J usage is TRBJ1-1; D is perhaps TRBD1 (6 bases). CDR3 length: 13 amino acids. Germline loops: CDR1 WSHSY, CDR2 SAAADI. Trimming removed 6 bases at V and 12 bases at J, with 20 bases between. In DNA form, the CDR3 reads TGCGCCAGCAGGGATGGACAGCGTAAGGGGACTTTCTTT. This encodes CASRDGQRKGTFF.

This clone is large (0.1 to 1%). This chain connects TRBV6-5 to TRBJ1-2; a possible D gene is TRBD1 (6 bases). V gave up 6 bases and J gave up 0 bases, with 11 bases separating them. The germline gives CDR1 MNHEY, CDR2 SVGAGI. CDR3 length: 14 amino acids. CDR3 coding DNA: TGTGCCAGCAGAGGACAGACGTCTAACTATGGCTACACCTTC. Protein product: CASRGQTSNYGYTF.

The CDR3 loop reads CASTPGPSGRSSYNEQFF. For the CDR3, the DNA is TGTGCCAGTACCCCCGGTCCTAGCGGGAGAAGCTCCTACAATGAGCAGTTCTTC. The V gene is TRBV19, the J gene TRBJ2-1; 10 nucleotides line up with TRBD2. In germline, CDR1 is LNHDA, CDR2 SQIVND (reference sequence). CDR3 length: 18 residues. V shed 7 bases, J shed 0 bases, and the junction held 12 bases outside the gene matches.

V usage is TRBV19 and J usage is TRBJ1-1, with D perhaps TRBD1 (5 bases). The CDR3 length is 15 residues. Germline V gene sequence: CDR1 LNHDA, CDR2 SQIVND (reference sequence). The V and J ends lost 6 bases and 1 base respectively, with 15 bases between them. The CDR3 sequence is CASRRRDSPNTEAFF. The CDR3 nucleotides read TGTGCCAGTAGAAGACGGGACTCTCCGAACACTGAAGCTTTCTTT. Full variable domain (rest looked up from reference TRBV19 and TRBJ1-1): DGGITQSPKYLFRKEGQNVTLSCEQNLNHDAMYWYRQDPGQGLRLIYYSQIVNDFQKGDIAEGYSVSREKKESFPLTVTSAQKNPTAFYLCASRRRDSPNTEAFFGQGTRLTVV.

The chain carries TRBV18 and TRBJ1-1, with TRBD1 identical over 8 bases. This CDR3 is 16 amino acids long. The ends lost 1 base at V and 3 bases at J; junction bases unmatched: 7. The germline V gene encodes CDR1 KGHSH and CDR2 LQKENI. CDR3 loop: CASSPLGGTGDTEAFF. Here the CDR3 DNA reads TGTGCCAGCTCACCACTGGGCGGGACAGGAGACACTGAAGCTTTCTTT.